Sequencing of this T cell receptor beta chain was carried out in a study of tumor-infiltrating lymphocytes in primary liver carcinoma. Study-wide context: Aged between 30 and 69 years, the patients were men and women.

The study co-extracted DNA and RNA from around 18-30 mg of unsorted bulk tissue. All of the tumor samples contained over 80% viable tumor cells. A constant-region primer served to make TCR beta cDNA from about 0.45 ug total RNA. What produced the TCR beta libraries was three nested multiplex PCR rounds using slightly modified ARM-PCR. For around 9 cycles apiece, the opening two PCR rounds ran with TRBV1-TRBV30 forward primers and a C-beta reverse primer. Each CDR3 protein is one row after TCRdb ran MiXCR on the multiplex PCR reads. The repertoire has approximately 190,000 distinct CDR3 sequences, around four fifths of them found once; the top ten carry 18%. This CDR3 region has 13 residues. Germline V CDR1 and CDR2: SGHAT, FQDESV (reference sequence). Study-wide points: The 250 largest clones made up significantly more of tumor than blood repertoires (p = 0.039). Tumor-adjacent and tumor-blood pairs overlapped less than tumor region pairs did.

A note on this clonotype: What it binds is unknown. The junction does not match germline at one end; this may be a read error.

The receptor was isolated from a man aged 40-49 years with primary liver carcinoma and hepatitis B virus infection. The chain carries TRBV11-1 and TRBJ1-6; D not resolved. Sequencing was done on a sample of tumor tissue from primary liver carcinoma. The CDR3 sequence: CSSSRTLVSHLHF. The CDR3 bases are TGTTCCAGCAGCCGGACTCTGGTTTCACACCTCCACTTT.